The 12 T cell receptor beta chains below all came from one sample that was sequenced in a study of radiotherapy plus CTLA-4 blockade in lung cancer. This table comes from immunoSEQ multiplex PCR, and its TCRdb copy is limited to in-frame clones, with some not included. The profile shows 85,000 to 130,000 clones, under 90% of them singletons. The sequenced sample was peripheral blood, obtained from a patient treated with radiotherapy plus ipilimumab. These receptors came from a human donor with non-small cell lung cancer that progressed on radiotherapy plus ipilimumab. Some clones in this sample may be carry-over from other donors' samples.

This sequence joins TRBV28 and TRBJ1-5; possibly TRBD1 for D (6 bases). Germline CDR1 MDHEN, CDR2 SYDVKM. This CDR3 contains 15 residues. Trimming pared 4 bases from V and 6 bases from J, leaving 16 bases between. The CDR3 region is CASSSGGGYGQPQHF. The CDR3, as DNA: TGTGCCAGCAGTTCGGGAGGGGGTTACGGTCAGCCCCAGCATTTT.

As regards this clone: The same CDR3 also results from other DNA sequences found in this sample. This chain connects TRBV6-5 to TRBJ1-1, with D unclear. The CDR3 sequence is 13 residues long. V was pared by 3 bases and J by 1 base, with 6 bases between. Germline-derived CDR1 and CDR2 are MNHEY and SVGAGI. The CDR3 loop reads CASSYWGNTEAFF. As DNA, the CDR3 is TGTGCCAGCAGTTATTGGGGGAACACTGAAGCTTTCTTT.

The J gene is TRBJ2-2, the V gene TRBV18; 10 bases map to TRBD2. Germline V lookup: CDR1 KGHSH, CDR2 LQKENI. V lost 7 bases, J lost 2 bases, and 13 bases stayed unmatched. The CDR3 sequence is 18 residues long. The CDR3 DNA sequence: TGTGCCAGCTTATCAGGCCTAGCGGGGGCCACCAACACCGGGGAGCTGTTTTTT. Protein: CASLSGLAGATNTGELFF.

This chain uses TRBV6-5 with TRBJ2-5; 7 bases line up with TRBD1. V lost 5 bases and J lost 5; bases outside the gene matches: 8. This CDR3 spans 14 amino acids. The germline CDR1 and CDR2 sequences are MNHEY and SVGAGI. The CDR3: CASSGDRDAETQYF. DNA for the CDR3: TGTGCCAGCAGTGGCGACAGGGACGCCGAGACCCAGTACTTC.

V usage is TRBV15 and J usage is TRBJ1-6; D perhaps matches TRBD1 (6 bases). This CDR3 is 16 amino acids long. Trimming stripped 5 bases from V and 7 bases from J, with 18 bases between. Per germline, CDR1 LNHNV and CDR2 YYDKDF (reference sequence). The CDR3 is CATSEFQGFANSPLHF. CDR3 DNA: TGTGCCACCAGCGAATTCCAGGGGTTCGCCAATTCACCCCTCCACTTT. Full variable domain (rest looked up from reference TRBV15 and TRBJ1-6): DAMVIQNPRYQVTQFGKPVTLSCSQTLNHNVMYWYQQKSSQAPKLLFHYYDKDFNNEADTPDNFQSRRPNTSFCFLDIRSPGLGDTAMYLCATSEFQGFANSPLHFGNGTRLTVT.

The J gene is TRBJ1-5, the V gene TRBV15, with D perhaps matching TRBD1 (6 bases). Germline values: CDR1 LNHNV, CDR2 YYDKDF (reference sequence). The CDR3 runs 15 residues. V lost 0 bases, J lost 1 base, and 7 bases lay in between. The CDR3 region has the DNA TGTGCCACCAGCAGAGACAGGGGAAGCAATCAGCCCCAGCATTTT. This gives the protein CATSRDRGSNQPQHF. Supplemented by reference TRBV15 and TRBJ1-5, the full variable domain reads DAMVIQNPRYQVTQFGKPVTLSCSQTLNHNVMYWYQQKSSQAPKLLFHYYDKDFNNEADTPDNFQSRRPNTSFCFLDIRSPGLGDTAMYLCATSRDRGSNQPQHFGDGTRLSIL.

V is TRBV11-2 and J is TRBJ2-7, with 8 positions matching TRBD1. Unmatched junction bases numbered 10, after V lost 2 bases and J lost 7 bases. This CDR3 is 15 amino acids long. From germline, CDR1 is SGHAT and CDR2 FQNNGV. This CDR3 reads CASSLLGQDYHEQYF. As DNA, the CDR3 is TGTGCCAGCAGCTTATTGGGACAGGACTACCATGAGCAGTACTTC.

The chain is built from TRBV29-1 and TRBJ2-5; TRBD1 matches 8 bases. This CDR3 has 11 amino acids. Germline lookup yields CDR1 SQVTM and CDR2 ANQGSEA. V shed 6 bases, J shed 5 bases, and the junction held 2 bases outside the gene matches. The chain's CDR3 is CSVWTGETQYF. In DNA form, the CDR3 reads TGCAGCGTCTGGACAGGGGAGACCCAGTACTTC.

This clone was seen more than once but under ten times. The J gene is TRBJ2-3, the V gene TRBV5-4; D ambiguous. Germline loops: CDR1 SGHNT, CDR2 YYREEE (reference sequence). The CDR3 runs to 13 residues. V was pared by 0 bases and J by 4 bases, with 6 bases between. CDR3 amino acids: CASSLVQPDTQYF. The CDR3 DNA reads as TGTGCCAGCAGCTTGGTACAGCCAGATACGCAGTATTTT. The full variable domain, with the rest looked up from reference TRBV5-4 and TRBJ2-3, is ETGVTQSPTHLIKTRGQQVTLRCSSQSGHNTVSWYQQALGQGPQFIFQYYREEENGRGNFPPRFSGLQFPNYSSELNVNALELDDSALYLCASSLVQPDTQYFGPGTRLTVL.

CDR3 sequence reads: CASSKAGGAGPEAFF. CDR3 in DNA: TGTGCCAGCTCAAAGGCAGGGGGCGCAGGGCCTGAAGCTTTCTTT. The chain uses TRBV18 and TRBJ1-1; 8 bases map to TRBD1. The ends lost 5 bases at V and 6 bases at J; junction bases unmatched: 11. Germline-derived CDR1 and CDR2 are KGHSH and LQKENI. This CDR3 region has 15 residues. The full variable domain, rest sourced from reference TRBV18 and TRBJ1-1, is NAGVMQNPRHLVRRRGQEARLRCSPMKGHSHVYWYRQLPEEGLKFMVYLQKENIIDESGMPKERFSAEFPKEGPSILRIQQVVRGDSAAYFCASSKAGGAGPEAFFGQGTRLTVV.

The J gene is TRBJ2-2, the V gene TRBV15, with no clear D. Germline V lookup: CDR1 LNHNV, CDR2 YYDKDF (reference sequence). The CDR3 is 11 amino acids. Trimming removed 4 bases from V and 10 bases from J, with 7 bases in between. CDR3 sequence reads: CATSKTQELFF. The CDR3 region has the DNA TGTGCCACCAGCAAGACCCAGGAGCTGTTTTTT.

The rearrangement joins TRBV11-1 to TRBJ2-5; 11 bases line up with TRBD2. After removal of 5 bases from V and 2 bases from J, the junction contained 4 bases not matched to a gene. Germline-derived CDR1 and CDR2 are SGHAT and FQDESV (reference sequence). CDR3 length: 15 amino acids. CDR3 region: CASSLRTSGQETQYF. CDR3 sequence (DNA): TGTGCCAGCAGCCTTCGGACTAGCGGGCAAGAGACCCAGTACTTC.